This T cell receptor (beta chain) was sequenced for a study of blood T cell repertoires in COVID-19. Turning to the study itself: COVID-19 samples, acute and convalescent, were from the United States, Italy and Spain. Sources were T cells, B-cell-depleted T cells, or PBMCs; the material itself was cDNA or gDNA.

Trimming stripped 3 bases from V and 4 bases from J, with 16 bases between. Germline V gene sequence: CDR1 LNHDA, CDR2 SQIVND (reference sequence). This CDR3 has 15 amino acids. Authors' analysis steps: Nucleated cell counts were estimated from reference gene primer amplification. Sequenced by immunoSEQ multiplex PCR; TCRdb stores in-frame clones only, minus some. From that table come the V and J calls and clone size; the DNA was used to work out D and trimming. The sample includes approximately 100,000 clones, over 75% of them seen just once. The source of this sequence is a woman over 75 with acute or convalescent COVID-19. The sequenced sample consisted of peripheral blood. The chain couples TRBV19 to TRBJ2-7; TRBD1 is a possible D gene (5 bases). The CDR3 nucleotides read TGTGCCAGTAGTATGTCCGGACATTCCTCTTACGAGCAGTACGTC. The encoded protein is CASSMSGHSSYEQYV.